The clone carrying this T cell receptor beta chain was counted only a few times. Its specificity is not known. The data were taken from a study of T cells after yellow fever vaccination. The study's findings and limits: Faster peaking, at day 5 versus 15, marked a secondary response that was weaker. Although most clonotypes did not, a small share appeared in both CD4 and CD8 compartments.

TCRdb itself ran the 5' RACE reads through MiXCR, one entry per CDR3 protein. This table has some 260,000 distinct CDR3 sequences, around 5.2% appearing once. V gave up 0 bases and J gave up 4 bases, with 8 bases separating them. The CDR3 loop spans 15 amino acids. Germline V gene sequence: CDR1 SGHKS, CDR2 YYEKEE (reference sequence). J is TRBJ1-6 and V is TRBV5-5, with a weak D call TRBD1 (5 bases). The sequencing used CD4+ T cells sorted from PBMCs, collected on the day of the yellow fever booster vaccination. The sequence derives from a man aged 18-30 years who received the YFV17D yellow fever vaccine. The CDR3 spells CASSLAGRYNSPLHF. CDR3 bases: TGTGCCAGCAGCTTGGCAGGGCGATATAATTCACCCCTCCACTTT. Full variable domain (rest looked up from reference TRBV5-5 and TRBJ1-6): DAGVTQSPTHLIKTRGQQVTLRCSPISGHKSVSWYQQVLGQGPQFIFQYYEKEERGRGNFPDRFSARQFPNYSSELNVNALLLGDSALYLCASSLAGRYNSPLHFGNGTRLTVT.